What follows describes a single T cell receptor (beta chain). Original analysis: Estimated nucleated cell counts came from reference gene primer amplification. Sequenced by immunoSEQ multiplex PCR; TCRdb stores in-frame clones only, minus some. V and J calls and clone size follow that table, whereas D and trimming were derived from the DNA. Among approximately 220,000 clones listed, around 90% were seen once. Deletions cut 6 bases from V and 0 bases from J, with 15 bases between. The CDR3 consists of 16 residues. Germline CDR1 and CDR2: SNHLY and FYNNEI. This specimen comes from a study of blood T cell repertoires in COVID-19.

The chain employs TRBV2 and TRBJ1-3; a weak D match, TRBD1 (6 bases). The sequence came from a man younger than 40 who had been exposed to COVID-19. Sequencing was performed on PBMCs or T cells enriched from blood (not recorded which). The CDR3 is CASRWTVLSSGNTIYF. The CDR3 DNA follows: TGTGCCAGCAGGTGGACAGTTTTGTCCTCTGGAAACACCATATATTTT.